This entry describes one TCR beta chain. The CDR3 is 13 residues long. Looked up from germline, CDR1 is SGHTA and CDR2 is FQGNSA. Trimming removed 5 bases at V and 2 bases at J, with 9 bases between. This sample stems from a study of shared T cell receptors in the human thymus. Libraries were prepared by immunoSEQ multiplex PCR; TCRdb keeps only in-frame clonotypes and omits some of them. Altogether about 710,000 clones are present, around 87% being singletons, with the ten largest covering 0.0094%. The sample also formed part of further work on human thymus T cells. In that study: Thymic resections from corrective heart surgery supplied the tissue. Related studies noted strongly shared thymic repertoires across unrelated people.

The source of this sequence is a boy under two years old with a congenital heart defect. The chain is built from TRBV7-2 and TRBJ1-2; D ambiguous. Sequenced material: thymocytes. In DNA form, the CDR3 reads TGTGCCAGCAGCCAAAACGGGAACTATGGCTACACCTTC. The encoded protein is CASSQNGNYGYTF.